Each of the 30 T cell receptor beta chains below was sequenced from the same sample in a study of T cell repertoires in cytomegalovirus infection. These receptors have no identified antigens. TCRdb independently ran MiXCR on the reads; one entry per CDR3 protein. The table records over 50,000 distinct CDR3 sequences, 20% of them present only once. The sample was CD8+ T cells from cultured PBMCs, taken from culture after CMV antigen stimulation. The receptors stem from a human donor in good health (CMV status not recorded). Some clones in this sample may be carry-over from other donors' samples.

J is TRBJ1-4 and V is TRBV18, with D possibly being TRBD1 (6 bases). This CDR3 is 15 amino acids long. Germline loops: CDR1 KGHSH, CDR2 LQKENI. Trimming pared 4 bases from V and 4 bases from J, leaving 13 bases between. The CDR3 region is CASSLQQGHNEKLFF. CDR3 DNA: TGTGCCAGCTCACTACAGCAGGGACATAATGAAAAACTGTTTTTT.

This chain connects TRBV9 to TRBJ2-1, with D perhaps TRBD1 or TRBD2 (6 bases each). CDR1 and CDR2 (germline): SGDLS, YYNGEE. CDR3 size: 15 residues. The V end lost 4 bases, the J end lost 5 bases, and 16 bases lay between the germline ends. CDR3 bases: TGTGCCAGCAGCCCCCGAGGAGGGGGTAACAATGAGCAGTTCTTC. Translation gives CASSPRGGGNNEQFF.

The chain uses TRBV5-6 and TRBJ2-5, with 8 bases identical to TRBD1. V shed 2 bases and J 5 bases; nucleotides not matched to a gene: 5. CDR1 SGHDT and CDR2 YYEEEE come from the germline V gene. The CDR3 runs 14 residues. The CDR3 DNA sequence: TGTGCCAGCAGCTTCGGGACAGGCGGCGAGACCCAGTACTTC. Its protein is CASSFGTGGETQYF.

This clonotype was seen more than once but under ten times. The V call is TRBV13, the J call TRBJ2-1; possibly TRBD1 or TRBD2 for D (5 bases each). With 5 bases removed from V and 4 bases from J, the gap between germline ends came to 15 bases. Germline loops: CDR1 PRHDT, CDR2 FYEKMQ (reference sequence). The CDR3 length is 15 residues. CDR3 coding DNA: TGTGCCAGCAGCCTCGCCGGGGCAGGGTACAATGAGCAGTTCTTC. This codes for CASSLAGAGYNEQFF. The whole variable domain, filled in from reference TRBV13 and TRBJ2-1, reads AAGVIQSPRHLIKEKRETATLKCYPIPRHDTVYWYQQGPGQDPQFLISFYEKMQSDKGSIPDRFSAQQFSDYHSELNMSSLELGDSALYFCASSLAGAGYNEQFFGPGTRLTVL.

The J gene is TRBJ2-1, the V gene TRBV7-9; a weak D match, TRBD2 (6 bases). V was cut by 5 bases and J by 7 bases, with 9 bases left in between. CDR3 length: 12 amino acids. Germline CDR1 and CDR2: SEHNR and FQNEAQ (reference sequence). CDR3 amino acids: CASSVGGNEQFF. CDR3 DNA: TGTGCCAGCAGCGTCGGGGGTAATGAGCAGTTCTTC. Complete variable domain (other parts from reference TRBV7-9 and TRBJ2-1): DTGVSQNPRHKITKRGQNVTFRCDPISEHNRLYWYRQTLGQGPEFLTYFQNEAQLEKSRLLSDRFSAERPKGSFSTLEIQRTEQGDSAMYLCASSVGGNEQFFGPGTRLTVL.

This chain joins TRBV4-2 and TRBJ2-4; the match to TRBD2 covers 12 bases. Germline V gene data show CDR1 as LGHNA and CDR2 as YNFKEQ. The V gene end was trimmed by 0 bases and the J gene end by 0 bases; junction bases not matched to a gene: 9. The CDR3 spans 20 residues. CDR3 residues: CASSQDGTSGRIIAKNIQYF. The CDR3 DNA is TGTGCCAGCAGCCAAGATGGGACTAGCGGGCGGATTATAGCCAAAAACATTCAGTACTTC.

This sequence joins TRBV2 and TRBJ2-7; 7 bases line up with TRBD1. The trim removed 8 bases at V and 6 bases at J, leaving 7 bases unmatched. CDR1 is SNHLY and CDR2 is FYNNEI in the germline V gene. This CDR3 comprises 12 residues. The CDR3 loop is CASGLQGLEQYF. CDR3 nucleotides: TGTGCCAGCGGGTTACAGGGGCTCGAGCAGTACTTC. The entire variable domain, with the rest obtained from reference TRBV2 and TRBJ2-7, is as follows: EPEVTQTPSHQVTQMGQEVILRCVPISNHLYFYWYRQILGQKVEFLVSFYNNEISEKSEIFDDQFSVERPDGSNFTLKIRSTKLEDSAMYFCASGLQGLEQYFGPGTRLTVT.

Turning to this clonotype: This may be a read error, as it is one base from a much larger clone. The chain combines TRBV6-5 with TRBJ2-7; 7 nucleotides agree with TRBD2. Germline CDR1 and CDR2: MNHEY and SVGAGI. The CDR3 extends over 12 amino acids. CDR3 DNA: TGTGCCCGCAGTTGGGGGGGCTACGAGCAGTACTTC. As protein: CARSWGGYEQYF.

This clonotype appeared a few times. This rearrangement joins TRBV6-1 to TRBJ2-1; the match to TRBD2 covers 8 bases. The CDR3 runs 17 residues. Germline values: CDR1 MNHNS, CDR2 SASEGT. V lost 4 bases to trimming and J lost 1 base; unmatched junction nucleotides: 9. The CDR3 here is CASSGGVAGTSYNEQFF. CDR3 DNA: TGTGCCAGCAGTGGGGGAGTAGCGGGGACATCCTACAATGAGCAGTTCTTC.

A few counts support this clonotype. The rearrangement joins TRBV25-1 to TRBJ1-1, with D possibly matching TRBD1 (6 bases). This CDR3 region has 13 residues. Germline CDR1 reads MGHDK; CDR2 reads SYGVNS. V lost 7 bases, J lost 4 bases, and 13 bases lay in between. This CDR3 is CASKRGGSTEAFF. CDR3 DNA: TGTGCCAGCAAGAGGGGGGGGAGCACTGAAGCTTTCTTT.

The rearrangement uses TRBV24-1 and TRBJ2-5; no reliable D call. V dropped 1 base and J dropped 4 bases, with 9 bases sitting between them. Germline V lookup: CDR1 KGHDR, CDR2 SFDVKD. The CDR3 loop spans 14 amino acids. CDR3: CATSDLKAPETQYF. CDR3 DNA sequence: TGTGCCACCAGTGATTTAAAAGCGCCAGAGACCCAGTACTTC.

This clonotype was picked up a small number of times. The chain combines TRBV7-8 with TRBJ2-3; D unclear. Per germline, CDR1 SGHVS and CDR2 FQNEAQ. The length of the CDR3 is 12 residues. V was pared by 2 bases and J by 10 bases, with 10 bases between. Here the CDR3 reads CASSLNGYPQYF. In nucleotides, the CDR3 is TGTGCCAGCAGCTTAAACGGCTACCCGCAGTATTTT.

This clonotype appeared a few times. This rearrangement joins TRBV7-8 to TRBJ2-7; D is unclear. The germline V gene has CDR1 SGHVS and CDR2 FQNEAQ. This CDR3 region has 13 residues. V gave up 4 bases and J gave up 2 bases, with 9 bases separating them. CDR3 region: CASSWAATYEQYF. Here the CDR3 DNA reads TGTGCCAGCAGCTGGGCAGCTACCTACGAGCAGTACTTC.

The chain combines TRBV6-8 with TRBJ1-2; TRBD1 matches at 7 bases. There are 14 residues in the CDR3. Germline V gene data show CDR1 as MNHGY and CDR2 as SAAAGT. The V gene end was trimmed by 5 bases and the J gene end by 4 bases; junction bases not matched to a gene: 7. CDR3 in amino acids: CASSPLTGSYGYTF. As DNA, the CDR3 is TGTGCCAGCAGTCCCCTGACAGGGAGCTATGGCTACACCTTC.

This clonotype was seen a handful of times. This chain uses TRBV7-6 with TRBJ2-3, with D tentatively TRBD2 (5 bases). Germline CDR1 is SGHVS and CDR2 is FNYEAQ. This CDR3 comprises 15 residues. Trimming stripped 5 bases from V and 0 bases from J, with 12 bases between. CDR3 DNA: TGTGCCAGCAGCGGCCCGGGGAGCAGCACAGATACGCAGTATTTT. This encodes CASSGPGSSTDTQYF.

Only one count was recorded for this clonotype. The chain carries TRBV6-2 or TRBV6-3 and TRBJ1-1; D is ambiguous. CDR3 size: 12 residues. The germline V gene has CDR1 MNHEY and CDR2 SVGEGT. The V and J ends lost 7 bases and 6 bases respectively, with 12 bases between them. The CDR3 region is CASTNPGAEAFF. Here the CDR3 DNA reads TGTGCCAGCACCAACCCAGGCGCTGAAGCTTTCTTT.

J is TRBJ2-3 and V is TRBV7-2, with D tentatively TRBD1 (6 bases). This CDR3 spans 15 amino acids. Trimming removed 8 bases from V and 3 bases from J, with 18 bases in between. The germline V gene encodes CDR1 SGHTA and CDR2 FQGNSA. The CDR3 DNA is TGTGCCAGCTCCCCACTCAGCAGGGGAACAGATACGCAGTATTTT. This codes for CASSPLSRGTDTQYF. Complete variable domain (other parts from reference TRBV7-2 and TRBJ2-3): GAGVSQSPSNKVTEKGKDVELRCDPISGHTALYWYRQSLGQGLEFLIYFQGNSAPDKSGLPSDRFSAERTGGSVSTLTIQRTQQEDSAVYLCASSPLSRGTDTQYFGPGTRLTVL.

The V call is TRBV27, the J call TRBJ1-2; TRBD1 matches at 12 bases. The CDR3 length is 16 residues. The trim removed 4 bases at V and 7 bases at J, leaving 10 bases unmatched. Per the germline V gene, CDR1 is MNHEY and CDR2 is SMNVEV (reference sequence). DNA of the CDR3: TGTGCCAGCAGTTGGACCGGGACAGGGGGCGCGGGTGGCTACACCTTC. Its protein is CASSWTGTGGAGGYTF.

The chain couples TRBV4-3 to TRBJ1-4; unclear D gene. Trimming took off 0 bases at V and 7 bases at J, with 15 bases between the two ends. The V gene's germline CDR1 is LGHNA and CDR2 YSLEER. The CDR3 loop spans 16 amino acids. The CDR3 nucleotides are TGCGCCAGCAGCCAAGATGCGGCGGCCCTGGGTGAAAAACTGTTTTTT. It translates to CASSQDAAALGEKLFF.

This clonotype was counted between two and nine times. The chain carries TRBV19 and TRBJ1-1, with unresolved D. V was cut by 6 bases and J by 0 bases, with 8 bases left in between. The CDR3 runs to 13 residues. From germline, CDR1 is LNHDA and CDR2 SQIVND (reference sequence). CDR3 loop: CASRDALNTEAFF. In DNA form, the CDR3 reads TGTGCCAGTAGGGACGCTCTGAACACTGAAGCTTTCTTT.

A few counts support this clonotype. The J gene is TRBJ1-2, the V gene TRBV12-3 or TRBV12-4; 11 bases agree with TRBD1. This CDR3 has 20 amino acids. With 5 bases clipped from V and 5 bases from J, the junction kept 22 bases outside the gene matches. The CDR3 protein is CASSQRINVGTGGLIYGYTF. The CDR3 DNA reads TGTGCCAGCAGTCAAAGGATAAATGTCGGGACAGGGGGACTTATATATGGCTACACCTTC.

The chain is built from TRBV4-1 and TRBJ2-1; D possibly corresponds to TRBD2 (7 bases). From germline, CDR1 is MGHRA and CDR2 YSYEKL. The CDR3 has 15 amino acids. The V and J ends lost 2 bases and 7 bases respectively, with 15 bases between them. The CDR3 reads CASSQFAGAGNEQFF. CDR3 DNA sequence: TGCGCCAGCAGCCAATTTGCGGGGGCTGGGAATGAGCAGTTCTTC.

The chain joins TRBV9 to TRBJ2-5, with TRBD1 as a possible D gene (6 bases). Germline V CDR1 and CDR2: SGDLS, YYNGEE. This CDR3 comprises 15 residues. V lost 2 bases and J 4 bases, leaving 15 bases between the germline ends. Here the CDR3 reads CASSVGDIGGETQYF. In DNA form, the CDR3 reads TGTGCCAGCAGCGTGGGAGATATAGGGGGAGAGACCCAGTACTTC.

This clonotype was seen ten or more times. V gene TRBV5-5 combines with J gene TRBJ2-7; D is undetermined. Looked up from germline, CDR1 is SGHKS and CDR2 is YYEKEE (reference sequence). V was clipped by 4 bases and J by 3 bases, with 14 bases between them. This CDR3 is built from 14 residues. CDR3 protein: CASSTADSFYEQYF. CDR3 sequence (DNA): TGTGCCAGCAGCACAGCAGACTCTTTCTACGAGCAGTACTTC. Combining the CDR3 with reference TRBV5-5 and TRBJ2-7 gives the whole variable domain DAGVTQSPTHLIKTRGQQVTLRCSPISGHKSVSWYQQVLGQGPQFIFQYYEKEERGRGNFPDRFSARQFPNYSSELNVNALLLGDSALYLCASSTADSFYEQYFGPGTRLTVT.

This clonotype was found a few times. This chain connects TRBV27 to TRBJ2-1; D may be TRBD2 (6 bases). The ends were cut back, 1 base at V and 2 bases at J, with 21 bases in the middle. The germline gives CDR1 MNHEY, CDR2 SMNVEV (reference sequence). CDR3 length: 19 residues. CDR3 residues: CASSLYAVGRGDPYNEQFF. CDR3 nucleotides: TGTGCCAGCAGTTTATATGCCGTGGGGCGGGGAGACCCCTACAATGAGCAGTTCTTC.

This chain uses TRBV19 with TRBJ1-5; D is ambiguous. CDR1 is LNHDA and CDR2 is SQIVND in the germline V gene (reference sequence). This CDR3 has 14 amino acids. The V end lost 7 bases, the J end lost 0 bases, and 10 bases lay between the germline ends. The CDR3 region has the DNA TGTGCCAGTAAAGGAGGGTATAGCAATCAGCCCCAGCATTTT. Protein product: CASKGGYSNQPQHF.

The CDR3 loop is CASSSTVPEFSRSYEQYF. The CDR3 bases are TGTGCCAGCAGTTCGACAGTCCCAGAATTTTCCCGCTCCTACGAGCAGTACTTC. The chain employs TRBV6-2 or TRBV6-3 and TRBJ2-7; possibly TRBD1 for D (5 bases). The CDR3 is made up of 18 amino acids. Trimming pared 4 bases from V and 0 bases from J, leaving 22 bases between. Per germline, CDR1 MNHEY and CDR2 SVGEGT.

This clonotype was found a few times. The chain uses TRBV20-1 and TRBJ1-2; 7 bases fit TRBD1. The germline gives CDR1 DFQATT, CDR2 SNEGSKA (reference sequence). This CDR3 is 13 amino acids long. With V trimmed by 7 bases and J by 3 bases, 8 bases remained unmatched. This CDR3 reads CSGNPQGDYGYTF. Written as DNA, the CDR3 is TGCAGTGGTAACCCCCAGGGGGACTATGGCTACACCTTC.

This clonotype was counted only a few times. This CDR3 is CASSLGTGHYGYTF. Here the CDR3 DNA reads TGTGCCAGCAGCCTCGGGACAGGACATTATGGCTACACCTTC. V gene TRBV7-8 combines with J gene TRBJ1-2; 8 nucleotides align to TRBD1. The CDR3 loop spans 14 amino acids. Germline trimming cut 5 bases from V and 5 bases from J; bases unmatched to any gene: 7. Germline lookup yields CDR1 SGHVS and CDR2 FQNEAQ.

The chain has TRBV27 and TRBJ1-5; D uncertain. This CDR3 spans 13 amino acids. The V and J ends lost 6 bases and 5 bases respectively, with 11 bases between them. Germline V CDR1 and CDR2: MNHEY, SMNVEV (reference sequence). This chain's CDR3 is CASSPSSYQPQHF. The DNA for the CDR3 is TGTGCCAGCAGCCCCTCCAGCTATCAGCCCCAGCATTTT.